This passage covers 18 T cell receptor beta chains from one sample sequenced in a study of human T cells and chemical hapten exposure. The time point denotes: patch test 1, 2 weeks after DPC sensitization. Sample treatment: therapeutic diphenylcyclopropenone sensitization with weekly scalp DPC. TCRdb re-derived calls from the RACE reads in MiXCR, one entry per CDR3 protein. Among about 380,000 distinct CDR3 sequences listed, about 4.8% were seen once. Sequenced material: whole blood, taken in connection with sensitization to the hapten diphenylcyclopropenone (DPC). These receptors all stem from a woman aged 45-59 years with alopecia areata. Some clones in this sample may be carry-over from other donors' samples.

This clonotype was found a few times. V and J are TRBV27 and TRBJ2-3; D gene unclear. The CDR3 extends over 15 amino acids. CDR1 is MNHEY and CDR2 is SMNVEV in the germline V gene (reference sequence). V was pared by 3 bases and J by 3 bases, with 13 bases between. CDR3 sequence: CASSLWQSGTDTQYF. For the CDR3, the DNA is TGTGCCAGCAGTTTGTGGCAGAGTGGGACAGATACGCAGTATTTT.

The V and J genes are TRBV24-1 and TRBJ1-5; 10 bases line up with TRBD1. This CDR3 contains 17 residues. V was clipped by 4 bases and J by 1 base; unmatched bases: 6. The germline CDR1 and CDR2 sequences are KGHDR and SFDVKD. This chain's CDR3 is CATSDEGQGRSNQPQHF. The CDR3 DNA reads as TGTGCCACCAGTGACGAGGGACAGGGGCGCAGCAATCAGCCCCAGCATTTT.

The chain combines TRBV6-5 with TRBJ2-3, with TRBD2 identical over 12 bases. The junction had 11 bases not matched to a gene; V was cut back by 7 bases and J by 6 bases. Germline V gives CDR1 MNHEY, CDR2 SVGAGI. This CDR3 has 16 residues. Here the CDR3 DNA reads TGTGCCAGCACTTCCTTACTAGCGGGGGGAGGGGATACGCAGTATTTT. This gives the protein CASTSLLAGGGDTQYF.

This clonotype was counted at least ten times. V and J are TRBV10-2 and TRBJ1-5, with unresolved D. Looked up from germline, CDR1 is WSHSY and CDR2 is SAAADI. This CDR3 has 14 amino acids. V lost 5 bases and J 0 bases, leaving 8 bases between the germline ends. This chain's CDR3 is CASSHPDSNQPQHF. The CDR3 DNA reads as TGCGCCAGCAGTCACCCCGATAGCAATCAGCCCCAGCATTTT.

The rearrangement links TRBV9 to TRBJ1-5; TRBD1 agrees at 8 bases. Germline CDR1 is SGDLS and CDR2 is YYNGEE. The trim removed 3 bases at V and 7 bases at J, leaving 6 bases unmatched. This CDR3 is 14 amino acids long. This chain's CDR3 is CASSADRGEQPQHF. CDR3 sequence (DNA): TGTGCCAGCAGCGCCGACAGGGGAGAACAGCCCCAGCATTTT. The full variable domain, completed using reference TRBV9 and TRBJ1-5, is DSGVTQTPKHLITATGQRVTLRCSPRSGDLSVYWYQQSLDQGLQFLIQYYNGEERAKGNILERFSAQQFPDLHSELNLSSLELGDSALYFCASSADRGEQPQHFGDGTRLSIL.

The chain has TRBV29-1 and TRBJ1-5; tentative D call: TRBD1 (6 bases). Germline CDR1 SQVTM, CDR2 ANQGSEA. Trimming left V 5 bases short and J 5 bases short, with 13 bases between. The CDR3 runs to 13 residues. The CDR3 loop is CSVLAGEDQPQHF. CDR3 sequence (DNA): TGCAGCGTTCTTGCAGGGGAGGATCAGCCCCAGCATTTT.

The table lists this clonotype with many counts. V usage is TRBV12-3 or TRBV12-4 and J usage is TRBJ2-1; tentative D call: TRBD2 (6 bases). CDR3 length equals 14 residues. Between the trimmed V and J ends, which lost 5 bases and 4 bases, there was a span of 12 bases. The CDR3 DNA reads TGTGCCAGCAGTATCTCCGGGGGATACAATGAGCAGTTCTTC. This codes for CASSISGGYNEQFF.

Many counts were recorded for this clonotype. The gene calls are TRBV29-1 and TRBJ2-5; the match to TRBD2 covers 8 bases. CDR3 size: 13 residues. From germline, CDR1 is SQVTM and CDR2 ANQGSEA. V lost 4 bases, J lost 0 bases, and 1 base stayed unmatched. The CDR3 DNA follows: TGCAGCGTTGGAGCGGGGGACCAAGAGACCCAGTACTTC. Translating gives CSVGAGDQETQYF.

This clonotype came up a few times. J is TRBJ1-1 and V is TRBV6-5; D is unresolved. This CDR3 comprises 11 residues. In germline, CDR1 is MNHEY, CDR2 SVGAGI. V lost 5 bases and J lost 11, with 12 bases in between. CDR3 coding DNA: TGTGCCAGCAGTCAAAGCTCAGAGGCTTTCTTT. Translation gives CASSQSSEAFF.

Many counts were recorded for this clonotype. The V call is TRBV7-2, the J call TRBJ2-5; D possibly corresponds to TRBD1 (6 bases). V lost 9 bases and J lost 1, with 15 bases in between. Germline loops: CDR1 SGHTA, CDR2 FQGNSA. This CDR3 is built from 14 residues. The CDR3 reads CASLLQGVQETQYF. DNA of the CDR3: TGTGCCAGTCTACTACAGGGTGTCCAAGAGACCCAGTACTTC.

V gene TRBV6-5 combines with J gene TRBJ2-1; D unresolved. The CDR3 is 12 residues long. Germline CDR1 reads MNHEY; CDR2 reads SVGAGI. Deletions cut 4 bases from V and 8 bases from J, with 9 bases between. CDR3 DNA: TGTGCCAGCAGTTCGCCTAGTGATGAGCAGTTCTTC. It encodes CASSSPSDEQFF.

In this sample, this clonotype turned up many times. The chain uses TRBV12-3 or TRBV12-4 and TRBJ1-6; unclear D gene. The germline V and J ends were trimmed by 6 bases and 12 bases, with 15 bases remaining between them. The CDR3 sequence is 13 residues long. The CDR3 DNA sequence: TGTGCCAGCAGCCTCGTTGCCCTCGGACCCCTCCACTTT. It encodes CASSLVALGPLHF.

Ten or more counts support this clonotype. CDR3 coding DNA: TGTGCCAGTGTTCGGACAGGCACCTATGGCTACACCTTC. Its protein is CASVRTGTYGYTF. V is TRBV6-1 and J is TRBJ1-2; 7 nucleotides agree with TRBD1. Germline V gives CDR1 MNHNS, CDR2 SASEGT. V was clipped by 9 bases and J by 4 bases; unmatched bases: 8. The CDR3 runs 13 residues.

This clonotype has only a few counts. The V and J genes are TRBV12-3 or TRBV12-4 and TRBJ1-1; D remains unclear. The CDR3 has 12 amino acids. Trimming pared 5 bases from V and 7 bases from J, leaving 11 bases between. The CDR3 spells CASSPRGFEAFF. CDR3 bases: TGTGCCAGCAGTCCCCGCGGGTTTGAAGCTTTCTTT.

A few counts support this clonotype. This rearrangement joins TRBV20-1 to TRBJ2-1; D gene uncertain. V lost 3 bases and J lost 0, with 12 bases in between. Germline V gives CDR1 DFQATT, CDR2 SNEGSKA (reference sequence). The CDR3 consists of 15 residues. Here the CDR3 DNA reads TGCAGTGCTAGTCCTCAGGAAAGCTCCTACAATGAGCAGTTCTTC. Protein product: CSASPQESSYNEQFF.

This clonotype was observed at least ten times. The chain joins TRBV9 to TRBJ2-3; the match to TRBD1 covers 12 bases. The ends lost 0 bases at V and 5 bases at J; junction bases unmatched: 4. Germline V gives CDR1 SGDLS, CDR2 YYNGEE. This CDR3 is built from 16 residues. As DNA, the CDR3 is TGTGCCAGCAGCGTAGAGGGACAGGGGGCGCAAGATACGCAGTATTTT. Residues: CASSVEGQGAQDTQYF.

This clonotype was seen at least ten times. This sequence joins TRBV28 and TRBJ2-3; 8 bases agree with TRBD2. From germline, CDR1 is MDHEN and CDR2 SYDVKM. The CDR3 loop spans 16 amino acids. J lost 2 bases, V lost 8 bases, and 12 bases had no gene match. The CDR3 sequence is CASQVSRGGSTDTQYF. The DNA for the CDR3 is TGTGCCAGCCAAGTTTCCCGGGGGGGCTCCACAGATACGCAGTATTTT.

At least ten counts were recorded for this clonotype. CDR3 loop: CSAEANSNQPQHF. Here the CDR3 DNA reads TGCAGTGCCGAGGCTAATAGCAATCAGCCCCAGCATTTT. This rearrangement joins TRBV20-1 to TRBJ1-5; no firm D call. The CDR3 is made up of 13 amino acids. Trimming took off 6 bases at V and 0 bases at J, with 9 bases between the two ends. CDR1 DFQATT and CDR2 SNEGSKA come from the germline V gene (reference sequence).